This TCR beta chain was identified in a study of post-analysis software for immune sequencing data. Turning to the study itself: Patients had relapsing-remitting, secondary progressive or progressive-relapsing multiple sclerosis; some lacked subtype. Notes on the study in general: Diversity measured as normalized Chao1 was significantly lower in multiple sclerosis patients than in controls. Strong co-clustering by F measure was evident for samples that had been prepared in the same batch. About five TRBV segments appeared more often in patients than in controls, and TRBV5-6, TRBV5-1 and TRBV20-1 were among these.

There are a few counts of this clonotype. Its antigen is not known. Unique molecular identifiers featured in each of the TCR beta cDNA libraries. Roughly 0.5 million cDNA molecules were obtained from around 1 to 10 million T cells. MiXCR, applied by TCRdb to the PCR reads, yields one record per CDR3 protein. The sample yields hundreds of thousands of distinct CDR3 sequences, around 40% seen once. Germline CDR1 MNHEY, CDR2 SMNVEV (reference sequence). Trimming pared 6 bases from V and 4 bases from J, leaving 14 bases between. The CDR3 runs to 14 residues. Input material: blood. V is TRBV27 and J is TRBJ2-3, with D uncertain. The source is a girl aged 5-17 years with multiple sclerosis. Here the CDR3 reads CASSFSPKSDTQYF. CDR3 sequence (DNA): TGTGCCAGCAGCTTTAGCCCGAAGTCAGATACGCAGTATTTT.